This T cell receptor (beta chain) is from a study of blood T cell repertoires in COVID-19. Under the authors' procedure: It was from reference gene primer amplification that nucleated cell counts were estimated. TCRdb keeps only in-frame clones here, not all; method: immunoSEQ multiplex PCR. V and J calls and clone size are as listed in that table; D and trimming were resolved from the DNA. The data show a few hundred thousand clones, with 81% seen just once and about 9% held by the top ten. Sample: PBMCs or T cells enriched from blood (not recorded which). The TCR comes from a man aged 40-49 years who had recovered from COVID-19.

This chain's CDR3 is CASSLPGLAGGNGELFF. Here the CDR3 DNA reads TGCGCCAGCAGCCTCCCCGGGCTAGCGGGAGGGAACGGGGAGCTGTTTTTT. This chain joins TRBV4-1 and TRBJ2-2; 12 bases are shared with TRBD2. The CDR3 extends over 17 amino acids. V lost 4 bases, J lost 7 bases, and 10 bases stayed unmatched. In germline, CDR1 is MGHRA, CDR2 YSYEKL.